This T cell receptor beta chain is from a study of blood T cell repertoires in COVID-19. For the study at large: Material from acute and convalescent COVID-19 was sourced from the United States, Italy and Spain. Nucleic acid was either cDNA or gDNA, and it came from T cells, B-cell-depleted T cells, or PBMCs.

In the original workflow: Amplification from reference gene primers served as the basis for estimated nucleated cell counts. Assay: immunoSEQ multiplex PCR; the TCRdb copy retains only in-frame clones and omits some. That table supplies the V and J calls and clone size; D and trimming were determined from the DNA. The sample includes over 200,000 clones, about 88% of them seen just once. Germline lookup yields CDR1 SQVTM and CDR2 ANQGSEA. The CDR3 length is 13 residues. Trimming stripped 3 bases from V and 6 bases from J, with 12 bases between. V and J are TRBV29-1 and TRBJ1-5, with a possible D match to TRBD1 (5 bases). The receptor was derived from a man aged 35-49 years with active or convalescent COVID-19. Sequenced material: peripheral blood. CDR3 bases: TGCAGCGTTGAGACAGAGTTAGGTCAGCCCCAGCATTTT. Translation gives CSVETELGQPQHF.